This TCR beta chain was recovered during a study of cytomegalovirus exposure and HLA in healthy donors. The primer mix had 60 Vbeta and 13 Jbeta primers. Assay used: immunoSEQ multiplex PCR; TCRdb lists only in-frame clones, some missing. The sample lists some 110,000 clones, more than 60% occurring once. The CDR3 spans 15 residues. Per germline, CDR1 SGHNT and CDR2 YYREEE (reference sequence). Deletions cut 5 bases from V and 2 bases from J, with 15 bases between. The chain recombines TRBV5-4 with TRBJ2-3; perhaps TRBD2 as D (6 bases). Sequencing was done on a sample of PBMCs. This clonotype was obtained from a woman aged 60-70 years in good health and CMV-seropositive. The CDR3 DNA follows: TGTGCCAGCAGTCGTGGAGGGGCCCCCACAGATACGCAGTATTTT. As protein: CASSRGGAPTDTQYF.